These 14 T cell receptor beta chains originate from one sample sequenced in a study of T cells in Graves' hyperthyroidism and ophthalmopathy. The investigators amplified TCR beta CDR3 regions from RNA transcripts. A first-round RT-PCR of the TCR CDR3 used the HTBI primer set. In TCRdb, the multiplex PCR reads were re-called with MiXCR into one record per CDR3 protein. In the table there are over 700,000 distinct CDR3 sequences, roughly 40% of which are singletons. The sample consisted of blood. Every receptor here comes from a man aged 18 to 29 with Graves' hyperthyroidism.

This clonotype was observed a few times. CDR3 sequence (DNA): TGCGCCAGCAGCCAAGAGCCCCTGGACGGGGGATATGGCTACACCTTC. Its protein product is CASSQEPLDGGYGYTF. This chain joins TRBV4-3 and TRBJ1-2; possible D gene TRBD1, 5 bases. Deletions cut 0 bases from V and 5 bases from J, with 16 bases between. The germline V gene has CDR1 LGHNA and CDR2 YSLEER. The CDR3 runs 16 residues.

The chain uses TRBV24-1 and TRBJ2-5; 14 nucleotides match TRBD2. Looked up from germline, CDR1 is KGHDR and CDR2 is SFDVKD. The CDR3 extends over 16 amino acids. The J segment lost 4 bases and the V segment lost 4 bases, leaving 4 bases of the junction unmatched. CDR3 sequence reads: CATSDPTSGGAETQYF. The CDR3 DNA is TGTGCCACCAGTGACCCGACTAGCGGGGGGGCAGAGACCCAGTACTTC.

The chain recombines TRBV6-6 with TRBJ1-6, with D possibly matching TRBD1 (5 bases). Germline V gene sequence: CDR1 MNHNY, CDR2 SVGAGI (reference sequence). Trimming stripped 2 bases from V and 10 bases from J, with 12 bases between. The CDR3 runs to 14 residues. The CDR3 bases are TGTGCCAGCAGTTACGAGGCGGGGGAGTCACCCCTCCACTTT. This sequence encodes CASSYEAGESPLHF.

Of note for this clonotype: A much larger clone lies one base from this, so it may be a read error. The rearrangement links TRBV20-1 to TRBJ1-5, with D possibly matching TRBD1 (6 bases). From germline, CDR1 is DFQATT and CDR2 SNEGSKA (reference sequence). This CDR3 comprises 13 residues. Trimming took 3 bases from V and 4 from J, leaving 10 bases between them. CDR3 sequence: CSARGAGNQPQHF. Here the CDR3 DNA reads TGCAGTGCTAGGGGGGCGGGTAATCAGCCCCAGCATTTT.

In this sample, this clonotype turned up many times. The chain employs TRBV15 and TRBJ1-1, with D unclear. Germline V gene data show CDR1 as LNHNV and CDR2 as YYDKDF (reference sequence). CDR3 length: 13 residues. The V and J ends lost 6 bases and 4 bases respectively, with 12 bases between them. CDR3 sequence reads: CATRDRVGTEAFF. The CDR3 DNA follows: TGTGCCACCAGGGATAGGGTGGGCACTGAAGCTTTCTTT.

This clonotype was seen only a few times. The junction departs from germline at one end; a sequencing error may be responsible. The chain is built from TRBV7-7 and TRBJ2-7; perhaps TRBD2 as D (7 bases). The CDR3 loop spans 15 amino acids. CDR1 SSHAT and CDR2 FNYEAQ come from the germline V gene (reference sequence). The CDR3 spells CASSLAAGDNYEQYF. CDR3 coding DNA: TGTGCTAGCAGCTTAGCGGCGGGGGACAACTACGAGCAGTACTTC.

V and J are TRBV6-5 and TRBJ1-5; 7 bases match TRBD1. Germline V lookup: CDR1 MNHEY, CDR2 SVGAGI. This CDR3 region has 15 residues. V lost 4 bases, J lost 7 bases, and 10 bases stayed unmatched. The CDR3 sequence is CASSSGQLNRQPQHF. CDR3 bases: TGTGCCAGCAGTTCGGGACAGCTTAATAGACAGCCCCAGCATTTT.

Turning to this clonotype: With a much larger clone just one base away, this may be a read error. V gene TRBV24-1 combines with J gene TRBJ1-5, with D unclear. Trimming pared 9 bases from V and 1 base from J, leaving 9 bases between. This CDR3 comprises 13 residues. Germline-derived CDR1 and CDR2 are KGHDR and SFDVKD. The CDR3: CATGEGSNQPQHF. The CDR3 DNA reads as TGTGCCACCGGGGAGGGAAGCAATCAGCCCCAGCATTTT.

This clonotype showed up many times. This chain joins TRBV7-6 and TRBJ2-7; the D is unclear. In germline, CDR1 is SGHVS, CDR2 FNYEAQ. Trimming removed 5 bases from V and 0 bases from J, with 11 bases in between. The CDR3 runs to 14 residues. CDR3 sequence reads: CASSPRADSYEQYF. CDR3 nucleotides: TGTGCCAGCAGCCCCCGTGCTGACTCCTACGAGCAGTACTTC. The variable domain in full, with the rest retrieved from reference TRBV7-6 and TRBJ2-7, is GAGVSQSPRYKVTKRGQDVALRCDPISGHVSLYWYRQALGQGPEFLTYFNYEAQQDKSGLPNDRFSAERPEGSISTLTIQRTEQRDSAMYRCASSPRADSYEQYFGPGTRLTVT.

The chain combines TRBV7-9 with TRBJ2-5, with 7 bases fitting TRBD2. The V gene end was trimmed by 5 bases and the J gene end by 6 bases; junction bases not matched to a gene: 12. Per the germline V gene, CDR1 is SEHNR and CDR2 is FQNEAQ (reference sequence). The CDR3 has 15 amino acids. The CDR3: CASSHQRTSFKTQYF. Written as DNA, the CDR3 is TGTGCCAGCAGCCATCAAAGGACTAGTTTTAAGACCCAGTACTTC.

This clonotype occurred a few times. This rearrangement joins TRBV6-2 or TRBV6-3 to TRBJ1-1, with unresolved D. There are 14 residues in the CDR3. The germline V gene has CDR1 MNHEY and CDR2 SVGEGT. Trimming pared 4 bases from V and 1 base from J, leaving 10 bases between. In nucleotides, the CDR3 is TGTGCCAGCAGTTTGAATCAGGAGAACACTGAAGCTTTCTTT. This gives the protein CASSLNQENTEAFF.

This clonotype was observed a few times. The gene calls are TRBV6-5 and TRBJ1-3, with D perhaps TRBD1 (5 bases). The V end lost 0 bases, the J end lost 1 base, and 10 bases lay between the germline ends. Germline V CDR1 and CDR2: MNHEY, SVGAGI. The CDR3 sequence is 16 residues long. The CDR3 DNA is TGTGCCAGCAGTTACTCTCCAGGGAGTTCTGGAAACACCATATATTTT. Translated, it gives CASSYSPGSSGNTIYF.

The chain combines TRBV7-2 with TRBJ1-2; tentatively, D is TRBD1 (5 bases). From germline, CDR1 is SGHTA and CDR2 FQGNSA. The CDR3 totals 16 residues. V was pared by 4 bases and J by 6 bases, with 21 bases between. CDR3 amino acids: CASSSQAGRGSHGYTF. The CDR3 region has the DNA TGTGCCAGCAGCTCACAGGCAGGAAGAGGGTCGCATGGCTACACCTTC.

Details on this clonotype: This may come from a read error, since a much larger clone is one base off. This chain joins TRBV7-2 and TRBJ1-3; D possibly corresponds to TRBD1 (6 bases). The CDR3 is 15 residues long. Per the germline V gene, CDR1 is SGHTA and CDR2 is FQGNSA. The CDR3 DNA follows: TGTGCCAGCAGCTTACAACAGGGTGATGGAGACACCATATATTTT. Residues: CASSLQQGDGDTIYF.